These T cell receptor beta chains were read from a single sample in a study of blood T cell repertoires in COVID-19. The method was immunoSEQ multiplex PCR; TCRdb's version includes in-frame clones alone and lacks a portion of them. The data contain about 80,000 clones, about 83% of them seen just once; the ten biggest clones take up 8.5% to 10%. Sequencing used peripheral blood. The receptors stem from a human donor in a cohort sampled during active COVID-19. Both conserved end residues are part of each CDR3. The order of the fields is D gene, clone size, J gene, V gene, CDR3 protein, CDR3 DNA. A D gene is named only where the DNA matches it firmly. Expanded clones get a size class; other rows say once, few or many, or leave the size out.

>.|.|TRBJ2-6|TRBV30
CAWSVPGLSRSYGANVLTF
TGTGCCTGGAGTGTACCCGGCCTTAGCCGGTCTTATGGGGCCAACGTCCTGACTTTC
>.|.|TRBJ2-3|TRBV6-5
CASNPGLSTDTQYF
TGTGCCAGCAACCCGGGACTCTCCACAGATACGCAGTATTTT
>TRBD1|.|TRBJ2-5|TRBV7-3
CASSAGTGAVETQYF
TGTGCCAGCAGCGCCGGGACAGGGGCCGTCGAGACCCAGTACTTC
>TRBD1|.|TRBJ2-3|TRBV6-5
CASSPHRGQTDTQYF
TGTGCCAGCAGTCCACACAGGGGGCAAACAGATACGCAGTATTTT
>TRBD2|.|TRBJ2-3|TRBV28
CASSLPSRAGPGLAGGSSTDTQYF
TGTGCCAGCAGTTTACCCTCGAGGGCAGGGCCGGGGCTAGCGGGAGGGTCTAGCACAGATACGCAGTATTTT
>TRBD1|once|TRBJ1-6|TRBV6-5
CASSPRGHSPLHF
TGTGCCAGCAGCCCCAGGGGGCACTCACCCCTCCACTTT
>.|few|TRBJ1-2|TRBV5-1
CASSLELSGGYTF
TGCGCCAGCAGCTTGGAACTGAGCGGTGGCTACACCTTC
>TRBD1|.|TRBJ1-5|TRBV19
CASIGQVKGQPQHF
TGTGCCAGTATAGGACAGGTAAAGGGGCAGCCCCAGCATTTT
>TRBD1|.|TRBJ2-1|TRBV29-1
CSVEIGTGGFYNEQFF
TGCAGCGTTGAAATTGGGACAGGGGGCTTTTACAATGAGCAGTTCTTC
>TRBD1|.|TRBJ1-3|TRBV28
CASSTGGRNTIYF
TGTGCCAGCAGTACAGGGGGACGAAACACCATATATTTT
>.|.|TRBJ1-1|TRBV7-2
CASSLRQGTEAFF
TGTGCCAGCAGCTTAAGGCAGGGCACTGAAGCTTTCTTT
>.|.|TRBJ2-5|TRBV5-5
CASSSFGTYGSQYF
TGTGCCAGCAGCTCCTTTGGAACCTACGGGAGCCAGTACTTC
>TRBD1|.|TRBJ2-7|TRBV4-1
CASSQGQGAVFEQYF
TGCGCCAGCAGCCAAGGCCAGGGGGCGGTCTTCGAGCAGTACTTC
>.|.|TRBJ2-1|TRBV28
CASSSGSRGNEQFF
TGTGCCAGCAGTTCGGGGTCCCGTGGGAATGAGCAGTTCTTC
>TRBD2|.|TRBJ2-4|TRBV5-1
CASSLELAGSKNIQYF
TGCGCCAGCAGCTTGGAACTAGCGGGAAGCAAAAACATTCAGTACTTC
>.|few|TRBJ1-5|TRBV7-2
CASSLSTGDSNQPQHF
TGTGCCAGCAGCCTGTCCACAGGTGATAGCAATCAGCCCCAGCATTTT
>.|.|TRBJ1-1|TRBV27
CASSPYGGSNTEAFF
TGTGCCAGCAGTCCCTATGGAGGGTCGAACACTGAAGCTTTCTTT
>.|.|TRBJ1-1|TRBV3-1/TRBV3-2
CASSQGGGGRKAFF
TGTGCCAGCAGCCAAGGGGGGGGTGGGAGGAAAGCTTTCTTT
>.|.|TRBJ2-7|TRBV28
CASSLGGTLSYEQYF
TGTGCCAGCAGTTTAGGGGGGACCCTTTCCTACGAGCAGTACTTC
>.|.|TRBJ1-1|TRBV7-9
CASSLGATLGTGEAFF
TGTGCCAGCAGCTTAGGGGCCACATTGGGTACAGGTGAAGCTTTCTTT
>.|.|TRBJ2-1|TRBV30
CAWSRRGNEQFF
TGTGCCTGGAGCCGCCGGGGGAATGAGCAGTTCTTC
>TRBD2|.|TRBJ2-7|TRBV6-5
CASSYVAGGFYEQYF
TGTGCCAGCAGTTACGTAGCGGGGGGATTCTACGAGCAGTACTTC
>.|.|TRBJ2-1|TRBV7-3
CASSPRSGSYFEQFF
TGTGCCAGCAGCCCACGATCGGGGAGTTATTTTGAGCAGTTCTTC
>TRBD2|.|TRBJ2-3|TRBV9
CASSVSSGGRSTDTQYF
TGTGCCAGCAGCGTATCTAGCGGGGGGCGGAGTACAGATACGCAGTATTTT
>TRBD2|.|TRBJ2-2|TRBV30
CAWIGGGVPNTGELFF
TGTGCCTGGATTGGGGGAGGGGTTCCGAACACCGGGGAGCTGTTTTTT
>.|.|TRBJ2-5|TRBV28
CASRGAGETQYF
TGTGCCAGCCGGGGGGCGGGGGAGACCCAGTACTTC
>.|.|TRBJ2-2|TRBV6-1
CASSEADTGELFF
TGTGCCAGCAGTGAGGCAGACACCGGGGAGCTGTTTTTT
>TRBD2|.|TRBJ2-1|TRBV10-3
CAIGSGRDSYNEQFF
TGTGCCATCGGTAGCGGGAGAGACTCCTACAATGAGCAGTTCTTC
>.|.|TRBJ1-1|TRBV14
CASSQEYRRNTEAFF
TGTGCCAGCAGCCAAGAATACAGGCGGAACACTGAAGCTTTCTTT
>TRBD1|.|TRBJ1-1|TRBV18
CASSPQGAGTEAFF
TGTGCCAGCTCACCCCAGGGGGCAGGGACTGAAGCTTTCTTT
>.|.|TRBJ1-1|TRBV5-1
CASSLGVRVNTEAFF
TGCGCCAGCAGCTTGGGCGTCAGGGTGAACACTGAAGCTTTCTTT